The next 6 T cell receptor beta chains were all read from a single sample in a study of molecular identifiers for immune sequencing clone quantification. TCRdb reprocessed the PCR reads via MiXCR and lists one record per CDR3 protein. The table shows about half a million distinct CDR3 sequences, with 25% occurring only once. The sequenced sample was naive CD8+ T cells from blood, with Jurkat cell RNA spiked in. Subset described: FACS-sorted CD8+CD4-CCR7+CD45RA+ naive T cells. These receptors came from a human donor in good health. Some libraries in this study had Jurkat cell RNA spiked in.

This clonotype was observed a handful of times. The V and J genes are TRBV13 and TRBJ2-5; 8 bases align to TRBD1. The V gene's germline CDR1 is PRHDT and CDR2 FYEKMQ (reference sequence). CDR3 size: 15 residues. The V segment lost 5 bases and the J segment 4 bases; nucleotides outside the gene matches: 9. CDR3 residues: CASSQPQGARETQYF. The CDR3 nucleotides are TGTGCCAGCAGCCAACCCCAGGGGGCTCGAGAGACCCAGTACTTC.

The chain combines TRBV27 with TRBJ1-2; D gene ambiguous. The V end lost 3 bases, the J end lost 3 bases, and 14 bases lay between the germline ends. CDR3 length: 15 residues. Germline V CDR1 and CDR2: MNHEY, SMNVEV (reference sequence). The CDR3 sequence: CASSFSGSSYYGYTF. CDR3 nucleotide sequence: TGTGCCAGCAGTTTCAGCGGTTCGAGTTACTATGGCTACACCTTC.

The chain carries TRBV29-1 and TRBJ2-7, with D possibly being TRBD2 (5 bases). Deletions cut 4 bases from V and 3 bases from J, with 13 bases between. The CDR3 is 13 residues long. Germline V lookup: CDR1 SQVTM, CDR2 ANQGSEA. The CDR3 coding sequence is TGCAGCGTTGGGGGAGAGGGTTACTACGAGCAGTACTTC. Protein sequence: CSVGGEGYYEQYF.

The sample holds a few counts of this clonotype. J is TRBJ1-3 and V is TRBV9; D is undetermined. Trimming removed 4 bases from V and 8 bases from J, with 13 bases in between. CDR1 and CDR2 (germline): SGDLS, YYNGEE. This CDR3 is 13 amino acids long. The CDR3 nucleotides are TGTGCCAGCAGCACGCTGTCCTGGGACACCATATATTTT. Its translation: CASSTLSWDTIYF.

The chain joins TRBV27 to TRBJ2-2; D unclear. The ends were cut back, 2 bases at V and 4 bases at J, with 5 bases in the middle. This CDR3 contains 13 residues. From germline, CDR1 is MNHEY and CDR2 SMNVEV (reference sequence). The CDR3 nucleotides read TGTGCCAGCAGTTTAACTCTCACCGGGGAGCTGTTTTTT. It translates to CASSLTLTGELFF.

The chain uses TRBV20-1 and TRBJ2-3; D tentatively fits TRBD1 or TRBD2 (6 bases each). CDR1 is DFQATT, CDR2 SNEGSKA, per germline (reference sequence). V was trimmed by 0 bases and J by 6 bases, leaving 13 bases between them. The CDR3 spans 14 residues. This CDR3 reads CSAREGGGGDTQYF. The CDR3 nucleotides read TGCAGTGCTAGAGAAGGAGGAGGGGGTGATACGCAGTATTTT.